This record concerns one T cell receptor (beta chain) sequence. Antigen: not known. These data belong to a study of Ad26.COV2.S vaccination and SARS-CoV-2 variants. Findings and limits, study-wide: Substantial post-vaccination breadth of spike-specific CD8+ and CD4+ T cell responses was reported. Vaccine recipients posted higher spike-specific TCR breadth than their placebo counterparts.

Germline lookup yields CDR1 SGHRS and CDR2 YFSETQ. The trim removed 4 bases at V and 9 bases at J, leaving 14 bases unmatched. The CDR3 sequence is 17 residues long. The protocol was immunoSEQ multiplex PCR, while the TCRdb copy is restricted to in-frame clones and leaves out a portion. Among some 350,000 clones listed, around 90% were seen once. The gene calls are TRBV5-1 and TRBJ2-1; 12 bases line up with TRBD2. Sequenced here: peripheral blood, sampled after recovery from COVID-19. The TCR was taken from a human donor who had recovered from COVID-19. CDR3 loop: CASSPGGLAGGKAEQFF. CDR3 bases: TGCGCCAGCAGCCCCGGCGGTCTAGCGGGGGGGAAGGCTGAGCAGTTCTTC.